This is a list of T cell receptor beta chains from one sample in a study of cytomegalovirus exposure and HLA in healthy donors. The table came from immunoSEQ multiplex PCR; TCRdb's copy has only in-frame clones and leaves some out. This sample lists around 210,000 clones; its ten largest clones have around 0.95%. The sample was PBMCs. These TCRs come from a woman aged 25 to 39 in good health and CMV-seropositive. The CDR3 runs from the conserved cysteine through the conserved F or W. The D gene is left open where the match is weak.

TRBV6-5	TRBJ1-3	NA	CASSYGEQAGNTIYF	TGTGCCAGCAGTTACGGGGAACAGGCTGGAAACACCATATATTTT
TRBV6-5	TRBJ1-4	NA	CASRTTGLGEKLFF	TGTGCCAGCAGAACAACAGGGTTGGGTGAAAAACTGTTTTTT
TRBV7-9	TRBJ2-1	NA	CASSKADPYNEQFF	TGTGCCAGCAGCAAAGCGGACCCCTACAATGAGCAGTTCTTC
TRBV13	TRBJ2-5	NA	CASSGGVWGMGTQYF	TGTGCCAGCAGCGGAGGTGTTTGGGGAATGGGGACCCAGTACTTC
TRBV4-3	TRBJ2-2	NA	CASSQGLAPPNTGELFF	TGCGCCAGCAGCCAAGGGCTAGCGCCACCGAACACCGGGGAGCTGTTTTTT
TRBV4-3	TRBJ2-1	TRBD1	CASSQNRGLPSYNEQFF	TGCGCCAGCAGCCAGAACAGGGGCCTACCCTCCTACAATGAGCAGTTCTTC
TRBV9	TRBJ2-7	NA	CASSLGTNPPYEQYF	TGTGCCAGCAGCTTAGGGACAAATCCCCCCTACGAGCAGTACTTC
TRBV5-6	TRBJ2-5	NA	CASSLQGQETQYF	TGTGCCAGCAGCTTACAGGGTCAAGAGACCCAGTACTTC
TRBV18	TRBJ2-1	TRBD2	CASSPPASGVSSYNEQFF	TGTGCCAGCTCACCACCGGCTAGCGGGGTGAGCTCCTACAATGAGCAGTTCTTC
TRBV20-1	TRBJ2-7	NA	CSALTRNEQYF	TGCAGTGCCCTGACTCGGAACGAGCAGTACTTC
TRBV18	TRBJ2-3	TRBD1	CASSPSRTGRSTDTQYF	TGTGCCAGCTCACCCTCAAGGACAGGGAGAAGCACAGATACGCAGTATTTT
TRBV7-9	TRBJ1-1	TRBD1	CASSLRGQDTEAFF	TGTGCCAGCAGCTTAAGGGGGCAAGACACTGAAGCTTTCTTT
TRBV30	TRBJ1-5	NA	CAWSSPIYSNQPQHF	TGTGCCTGGAGTTCTCCGATCTATAGCAATCAGCCCCAGCATTTT
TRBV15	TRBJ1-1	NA	CATSERPSTENTEAFF	TGTGCCACCAGCGAGAGGCCCTCGACAGAGAACACTGAAGCTTTCTTT
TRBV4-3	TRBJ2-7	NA	CASSQDRGPYEQYF	TGCGCCAGCAGCCAAGACAGGGGCCCCTACGAGCAGTACTTC
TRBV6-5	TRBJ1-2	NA	CASSYSSGRHYGYTF	TGTGCCAGCAGTTACTCATCAGGGCGGCACTATGGCTACACCTTC
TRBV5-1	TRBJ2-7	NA	CASSFPGSYEQYF	TGCGCCAGCAGCTTCCCGGGGAGCTACGAGCAGTACTTC
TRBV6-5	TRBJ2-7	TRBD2	CATGTSLYEQYF	TGTGCCACCGGGACTAGCCTCTACGAGCAGTACTTC
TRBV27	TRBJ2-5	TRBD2	CASSEKAGGRVTQYF	TGTGCCAGCAGTGAGAAAGCGGGAGGGCGGGTGACCCAGTACTTC
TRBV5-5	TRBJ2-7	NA	CASSQGQSPYEQYF	TGTGCCAGCAGCCAAGGACAGTCTCCCTACGAGCAGTACTTC
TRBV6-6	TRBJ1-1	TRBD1	CASRPDRAFLNTEAFF	TGTGCCAGCAGACCCGACAGGGCCTTTTTGAACACTGAAGCTTTCTTT
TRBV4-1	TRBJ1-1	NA	CASSQGGNTEAFF	TGCGCCAGCAGCCAGGGAGGGAACACTGAAGCTTTCTTT
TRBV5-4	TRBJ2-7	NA	CASSEGQRRVSYEQYF	TGTGCCAGCAGCGAAGGACAGCGTAGGGTCTCCTACGAGCAGTACTTC
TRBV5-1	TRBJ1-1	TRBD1	CASSLAEGQQYEAFF	TGCGCCAGCAGCTTGGCTGAGGGACAGCAATATGAAGCTTTCTTT
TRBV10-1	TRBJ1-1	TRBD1	CASSAGTGGGNEAFF	TGCGCCAGCAGTGCCGGGACAGGGGGCGGTAATGAAGCTTTCTTT
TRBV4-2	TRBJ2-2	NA	CASSQGWSAGTGELFF	TGTGCCAGCAGCCAAGGATGGTCCGCGGGCACCGGGGAGCTGTTTTTT
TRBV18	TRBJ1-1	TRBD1	CASSPRGQGGFTEAFF	TGTGCCAGCTCACCAAGGGGACAGGGGGGATTTACTGAAGCTTTCTTT
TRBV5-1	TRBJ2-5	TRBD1	CASSSEQGPYQETQYF	TGCGCCAGCAGCTCTGAACAGGGGCCGTATCAAGAGACCCAGTACTTC
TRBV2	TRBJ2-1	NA	CASSEARQVGEQFF	TGTGCCAGCAGTGAAGCGCGACAGGTTGGTGAGCAGTTCTTC
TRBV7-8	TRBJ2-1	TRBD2	CASSLVFLAGGEFF	TGTGCCAGCAGCTTAGTTTTCCTAGCGGGAGGTGAGTTCTTC
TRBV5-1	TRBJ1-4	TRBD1	CASSLRGVGEKLFF	TGCGCCAGCAGCCTCAGGGGGGTAGGCGAAAAACTGTTTTTT
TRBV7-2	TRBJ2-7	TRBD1	CASSIRTGDLSSYEQYF	TGTGCCAGCAGCATCAGGACAGGGGACCTTAGCTCCTACGAGCAGTACTTC
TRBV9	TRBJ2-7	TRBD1	CASSAGQGALYEQYF	TGTGCCAGCAGCGCGGGACAGGGGGCTCTCTACGAGCAGTACTTC
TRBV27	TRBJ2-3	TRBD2	CASSGTSGGHVTQYF	TGTGCCAGCAGTGGGACTAGCGGGGGGCATGTTACGCAGTATTTT
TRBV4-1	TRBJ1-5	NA	CASSQARGQPQHF	TGCGCCAGCAGCCAAGCGAGAGGCCAGCCCCAGCATTTT
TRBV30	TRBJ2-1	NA	CAWTGWVNVESEQFF	TGTGCCTGGACGGGGTGGGTCAACGTGGAGAGTGAGCAGTTCTTC
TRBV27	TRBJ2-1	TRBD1	CASSRQGASYNEQFF	TGTGCCAGCAGTCGACAGGGGGCGTCCTACAATGAGCAGTTCTTC
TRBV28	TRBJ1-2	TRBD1	CASTLQGAGYGYTF	TGTGCCAGCACCCTACAGGGGGCGGGCTATGGCTACACCTTC
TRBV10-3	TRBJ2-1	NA	CAIAALRSGSYNEQFF	TGTGCCATCGCTGCCCTTCGGAGCGGATCATACAATGAGCAGTTCTTC
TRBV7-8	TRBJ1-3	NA	CASSLFRGLSSGNTIYF	TGTGCCAGCAGCTTATTCCGGGGACTGAGCTCTGGAAACACCATATATTTT
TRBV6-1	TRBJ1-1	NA	CASSEANRGGPGVSEAFF	TGTGCCAGCAGTGAAGCAAATCGGGGGGGGCCCGGGGTCTCTGAAGCTTTCTTT
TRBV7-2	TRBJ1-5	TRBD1	CASSSDRTQPQHF	TGTGCCAGCAGCTCGGACAGGACCCAGCCCCAGCATTTT
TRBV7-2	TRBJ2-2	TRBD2	CASRRGGAGAGELFF	TGTGCCAGCAGACGGGGGGGGGCAGGCGCCGGGGAGCTGTTTTTT
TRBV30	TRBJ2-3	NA	CAWTGSGDTQYF	TGTGCCTGGACCGGGAGCGGAGATACGCAGTATTTT
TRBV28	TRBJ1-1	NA	CASSLQGGTEAFF	TGTGCCAGCAGCCTACAGGGCGGCACTGAAGCTTTCTTT
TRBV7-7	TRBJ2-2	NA	CASSLAGHLGELFF	TGTGCCAGCAGCTTAGCTGGACATCTCGGGGAGCTGTTTTTT
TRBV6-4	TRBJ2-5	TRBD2	CASSDSSTSGADQETQYF	TGTGCCAGCAGTGACTCGTCGACTAGCGGGGCGGACCAAGAGACCCAGTACTTC
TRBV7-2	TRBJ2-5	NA	CASSLGSSLEAQYF	TGTGCCAGCAGCTTAGGGTCCTCGCTGGAGGCCCAGTACTTC
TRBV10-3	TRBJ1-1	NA	CAISDRGFDTEAFF	TGTGCCATCAGTGATCGGGGGTTCGACACTGAAGCTTTCTTT
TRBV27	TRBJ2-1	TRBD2	CASSLMRERVNEQFF	TGTGCCAGCAGTTTAATGCGGGAGAGGGTTAATGAGCAGTTCTTC
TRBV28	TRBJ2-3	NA	CASSLQADTQYF	TGTGCCAGCAGTTTGCAGGCTGATACGCAGTATTTT
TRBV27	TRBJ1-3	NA	CASSREGGTFGNTIYF	TGTGCCAGCAGCCGCGAGGGGGGGACCTTTGGAAACACCATATATTTT
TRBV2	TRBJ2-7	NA	CASSDYYSHSYEQYF	TGTGCCAGCTCGGACTACTATTCCCACTCCTACGAGCAGTACTTC
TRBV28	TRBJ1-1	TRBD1	CASSLWLGTGNTEAFF	TGTGCCAGCAGTCTATGGCTCGGGACAGGGAACACTGAAGCTTTCTTT